This TCR beta chain is drawn from a study of technical replicates of blood from a few donors. Data came from immunoSEQ multiplex PCR; TCRdb stores just in-frame clones and leaves some out. The table has 62,000 or so clones, around 87% seen once. The CDR3 is 13 residues long. The germline V gene encodes CDR1 SGHTA and CDR2 FQGNSA. Trimming at V came to 4 bases and at J to 7 bases, leaving 3 bases not matched to a gene. This receptor was taken from a human donor in good health. Some clones in this sample may be carry-over from other donors' samples. The chain joins TRBV7-2 to TRBJ2-7; 11 bases match TRBD2. Source material: PBMCs. The DNA of the CDR3 is TGTGCCAGCAGCTCCCGACTAGCGGGGGAGCAGTACTTC. Protein product: CASSSRLAGEQYF.